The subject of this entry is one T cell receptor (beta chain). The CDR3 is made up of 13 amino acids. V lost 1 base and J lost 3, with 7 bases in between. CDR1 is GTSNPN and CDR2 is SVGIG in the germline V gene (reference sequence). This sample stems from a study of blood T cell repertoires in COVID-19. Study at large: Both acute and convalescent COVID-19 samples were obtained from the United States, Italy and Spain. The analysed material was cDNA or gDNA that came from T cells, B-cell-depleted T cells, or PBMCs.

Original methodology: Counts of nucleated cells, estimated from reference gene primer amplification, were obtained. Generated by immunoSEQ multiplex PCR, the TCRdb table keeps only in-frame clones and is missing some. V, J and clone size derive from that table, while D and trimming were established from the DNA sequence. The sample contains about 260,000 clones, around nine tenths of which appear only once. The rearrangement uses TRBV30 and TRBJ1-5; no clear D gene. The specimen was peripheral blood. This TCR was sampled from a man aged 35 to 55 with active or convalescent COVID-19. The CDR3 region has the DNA TGTGCCTGGAGTGCCACAGACAATCAGCCCCAGCATTTT. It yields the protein CAWSATDNQPQHF.